This T cell receptor (beta chain) appears in the sequencing data of a study of blood T cell repertoires in COVID-19. Overall study context: Donors in the United States, Italy and Spain gave samples during acute or convalescent COVID-19. Sources were T cells, B-cell-depleted T cells, or PBMCs; the material itself was cDNA or gDNA.

The protocol was immunoSEQ multiplex PCR, while the TCRdb copy is restricted to in-frame clones and leaves out a portion. The sample records roughly 70,000 clones, roughly nine tenths being singletons. V was clipped by 6 bases and J by 3 bases, with 18 bases between them. The CDR3 is made up of 16 amino acids. Germline CDR1 and CDR2: SGHTA and FQGNSA. The sample comprised peripheral blood. This chain joins TRBV7-2 and TRBJ1-3; a weak D match, TRBD1 (6 bases). The sequence was collected from a woman over 75 with acute or convalescent COVID-19. CDR3 amino acids: CASSPIEGGLGNTIYF. CDR3 DNA: TGTGCCAGCAGTCCTATCGAGGGGGGGCTTGGAAACACCATATATTTT.